One and the same sample provided the 15 T cell receptor beta chains below, sequenced in a study of vaccination and CD4 T cells after COVID-19. These receptors' targets are unknown. The assay that was used to sequence DNA from cultured CD4+ T cells was the Oncomine TCR Beta short-read assay. TCRdb reprocessed the PCR reads with MiXCR, giving one entry per CDR3 protein. Found here are 13,000 to 15,000 distinct CDR3 sequences, under 60% of them singletons; the top ten hold roughly 7.6%. The treatment was: 10-day PBMC culture with coronavirus spike peptide pools or control peptides (ViraFEST assay). Sequenced: CD4+ T cells from blood, cultured in vitro. These receptors all stem from a human donor who had recovered from COVID-19.

The V gene is TRBV7-9, the J gene TRBJ1-2; weak D call: TRBD1 (5 bases). CDR1 and CDR2 (germline): SEHNR, FQNEAQ (reference sequence). V lost 5 bases and J 5 bases, leaving 9 bases between the germline ends. This CDR3 has 12 residues. This CDR3 reads CASSRDLYGYTF. The CDR3, as DNA: TGTGCCAGCAGCAGGGACCTTTATGGCTACACCTTC. Combining the CDR3 with reference TRBV7-9 and TRBJ1-2 gives the whole variable domain DTGVSQNPRHKITKRGQNVTFRCDPISEHNRLYWYRQTLGQGPEFLTYFQNEAQLEKSRLLSDRFSAERPKGSFSTLEIQRTEQGDSAMYLCASSRDLYGYTFGSGTRLTVV.

This clonotype was observed a handful of times. The rearrangement links TRBV27 to TRBJ1-5; D is undetermined. CDR3 length equals 13 residues. CDR1 and CDR2 from the germline V gene are MNHEY and SMNVEV (reference sequence). The V end lost 5 bases, the J end lost 9 bases, and 14 bases lay between the germline ends. The CDR3 nucleotides read TGTGCCAGCAGTAAGAGGTTTGTTGGGCCCCAGCATTTT. This codes for CASSKRFVGPQHF.

V is TRBV5-1 and J is TRBJ2-5; the D gene is possibly TRBD2 (6 bases). V lost 4 bases to trimming and J lost 4 bases, with 14 bases between them. The CDR3 spans 14 residues. Looked up from germline, CDR1 is SGHRS and CDR2 is YFSETQ. In nucleotides, the CDR3 is TGCGCCAGCAGCGAAGCTAGCGCCGGAGAGACCCAGTACTTC. Protein product: CASSEASAGETQYF.

The rearrangement uses TRBV5-1 and TRBJ2-5, with D perhaps matching TRBD1 (5 bases). Trimming took 0 bases from V and 4 from J, leaving 13 bases between them. CDR3 length equals 15 residues. Germline V CDR1 and CDR2: SGHRS, YFSETQ. This CDR3 is CASSLVGDSRETQYF. The CDR3 DNA is TGCGCCAGCAGCTTGGTGGGTGACAGCCGAGAGACCCAGTACTTC.

V is TRBV10-1 and J is TRBJ2-7; either TRBD1 or TRBD2 may supply D (5 bases each). Germline V lookup: CDR1 WNHNN, CDR2 SYGVQD (reference sequence). The CDR3 has 14 amino acids. Trimming removed 5 bases at V and 1 base at J, with 12 bases between. CDR3 region: CASSRDPQSYEQYF. The CDR3 DNA sequence: TGCGCCAGCAGTCGGGACCCACAGTCCTACGAGCAGTACTTC.

The chain uses TRBV30 and TRBJ2-3, with TRBD2 matching 8 bases. V lost 3 bases, J lost 5 bases, and 13 bases stayed unmatched. CDR1 GTSNPN and CDR2 SVGIG come from the germline V gene (reference sequence). The CDR3 sequence is 16 residues long. CDR3 sequence: CAWSSFLAGGGDTQYF. In DNA, the CDR3 is TGTGCCTGGAGCTCCTTTCTAGCGGGTGGAGGAGATACGCAGTATTTT.

This clonotype was recorded a few times. The chain is built from TRBV28 and TRBJ2-7, with TRBD2 matching over 7 bases. V shed 2 bases, J shed 7 bases, and the junction held 8 bases outside the gene matches. This CDR3 contains 14 residues. Germline CDR1 reads MDHEN; CDR2 reads SYDVKM. CDR3 in amino acids: CASSLQPPGREQYF. The DNA for the CDR3 is TGTGCCAGCAGTTTACAGCCCCCCGGGAGGGAGCAGTACTTC.

The chain combines TRBV20-1 with TRBJ1-1; TRBD1 agrees at 8 bases. The trim removed 5 bases at V and 5 bases at J, leaving 10 bases unmatched. This CDR3 has 14 residues. Germline V CDR1 and CDR2: DFQATT, SNEGSKA (reference sequence). DNA for the CDR3: TGCAGTGCTCGACCCCGGGACAGGAGAACTGAAGCTTTCTTT. It is translated as CSARPRDRRTEAFF.

CDR3 DNA: TGTGCCAGCAGTGATAGGGCTAGCGGGAGATCAGAGACCCAGTACTTC. Its translation is CASSDRASGRSETQYF. The genes are TRBV25-1 and TRBJ2-5, with 10 bases identical to TRBD2. The CDR3 sequence is 16 residues long. CDR1 and CDR2 from the germline V gene are MGHDK and SYGVNS. V was clipped by 3 bases and J by 4 bases; unmatched bases: 8. Based on the CDR3 plus reference TRBV25-1 and TRBJ2-5, the full variable domain is EADIYQTPRYLVIGTGKKITLECSQTMGHDKMYWYQQDPGMELHLIHYSYGVNSTEKGDLSSESTVSRIRTEHFPLTLESARPSHTSQYLCASSDRASGRSETQYFGPGTRLLVL.

This clonotype was detected only a few times. V is TRBV7-2 and J is TRBJ2-1; D perhaps matches TRBD2 (7 bases). The CDR3 length is 13 residues. Between the trimmed V and J ends, which lost 2 bases and 7 bases, there was a span of 9 bases. Germline V CDR1 and CDR2: SGHTA, FQGNSA. The CDR3 coding sequence is TGTGCCAGCAGCTTACGGGGGGCAAATGAGCAGTTCTTC. This sequence encodes CASSLRGANEQFF.

The J gene is TRBJ2-3, the V gene TRBV20-1, with TRBD2 identical over 12 bases. The CDR3 length is 16 residues. V lost 6 bases, J lost 0 bases, and 7 bases stayed unmatched. CDR1 and CDR2 (germline): DFQATT, SNEGSKA (reference sequence). CDR3 sequence (DNA): TGCAGTGCCCGGGGGGGGACTAGCGGGAGCACAGATACGCAGTATTTT. Protein sequence: CSARGGTSGSTDTQYF.

The chain employs TRBV28 and TRBJ1-5; D is unclear. Trimming pared 6 bases from V and 3 bases from J, leaving 6 bases between. Germline V gene data show CDR1 as MDHEN and CDR2 as SYDVKM. CDR3 size: 12 residues. The CDR3 loop is CASRVLNQPQHF. DNA of the CDR3: TGTGCCAGCAGAGTGCTCAATCAGCCCCAGCATTTT.

This clonotype was counted a few times. The chain recombines TRBV6-1 with TRBJ1-2; maybe TRBD1 (6 bases). CDR1 and CDR2 (germline): MNHNS, SASEGT. Trimming stripped 2 bases from V and 6 bases from J, with 13 bases between. This CDR3 has 14 residues. This CDR3 reads CASSERPGGHGYTF. CDR3 DNA sequence: TGTGCCAGCAGTGAAAGGCCGGGGGGCCATGGCTACACCTTC.

The genes are TRBV10-1 and TRBJ2-3; no definite D call. Trimming took 0 bases from V and 9 from J, leaving 10 bases between them. The CDR3 spans 13 residues. The V gene's germline CDR1 is WNHNN and CDR2 SYGVQD (reference sequence). As DNA, the CDR3 is TGCGCCAGCAGTGAGTCCTATGGCAGGACGCAGTATTTT. Translated: CASSESYGRTQYF.

The V call is TRBV12-3 or TRBV12-4, the J call TRBJ2-1; no clear D. Trimming removed 4 bases at V and 0 bases at J, with 7 bases between. CDR3 length: 14 amino acids. This CDR3 is CASSYGYSYNEQFF. The CDR3 region has the DNA TGTGCCAGCAGTTATGGCTACTCCTACAATGAGCAGTTCTTC.